This T cell receptor beta chain was observed in a study of blood T cell repertoires in COVID-19. Germline V gives CDR1 LGHDT, CDR2 YNNKEL (reference sequence). The CDR3 loop spans 12 amino acids. Unmatched junction bases numbered 4, after V lost 5 bases and J lost 9 bases. Authors' data handling: Nucleated cell counts were estimated from reference gene primer amplification. Sequencing was performed with immunoSEQ multiplex PCR; in TCRdb, only in-frame clones are kept and a portion is missing. D and trimming were read from the DNA, whereas the V and J calls and clone size are those reported in that table. Among fewer than 650,000 clones listed, 85% to 90% were seen once.

The sequenced sample consisted of peripheral blood. V gene TRBV3-1 (or the pseudogene TRBV3-2) combines with J gene TRBJ1-2, with 9 bases fitting TRBD1. This clonotype originated in a woman aged 45-65 years with COVID-19, enrolled during active disease. DNA for the CDR3: TGTGCCAGCAGCGGGACAGGGCCAAGCTACACCTTC. It codes for CASSGTGPSYTF.